In its sample, the clone carrying this T cell receptor beta chain was seen once. Each participant's cohort was designated according to participant-reported clinical history. The table came from immunoSEQ multiplex PCR; TCRdb's copy has only in-frame clones and leaves some out. The sample holds 340,000 or so clones; around 85% are singletons and the top ten take around 4%. The CDR3 is 18 amino acids. CDR1 and CDR2 from the germline V gene are MGHDK and SYGVNS. V trimming: 3 bases; J trimming: 0 bases; junction bases outside the gene matches: 10. This sample is drawn from a study of blood T cell repertoires in COVID-19. Study context: The samples span acute and convalescent COVID-19 from the United States, Italy and Spain. The analysed material was cDNA or gDNA that came from T cells, B-cell-depleted T cells, or PBMCs.

Sequenced material: PBMCs or T cells enriched from blood (not recorded which). This receptor was obtained from a middle-aged woman with acute COVID-19. J is TRBJ1-2 and V is TRBV25-1; 10 bases are a match to TRBD1. The CDR3 sequence: CASSDRGTGDKSNYGYTF. The CDR3 bases are TGTGCCAGCAGTGATCGCGGGACAGGGGACAAGTCTAACTATGGCTACACCTTC.